Listed here is a single T cell receptor beta chain. What it binds is unknown. The sample carries other DNA sequences with the same CDR3. Only in-frame clones appear in the TCRdb table, and some are missing; sequencing was by immunoSEQ multiplex PCR. The sample has approximately 150,000 clones; about 89% are singletons. CDR1 and CDR2 from the germline V gene are MRHNA and SNTAGT. Trimming removed 5 bases at V and 2 bases at J, with 8 bases between. This CDR3 contains 13 residues. This sample is part of a study of T cell responses to AZD1222 COVID-19 vaccine. Whole-study findings and limits: Recipients of AZD1222 seropositive at baseline numbered only 5 or 6. CD4 TCRs linked to vaccination spanned spike, dominating at 160-218 and 743-854. Donors in the cohort were predominantly white British and more often female, and clonal diversity was possibly underestimated. Spike-specific TCR depth and breadth grew after two AZD1222 doses.

The starting material was peripheral blood, obtained on day 0 of AZD1222 vaccination. The sequence was obtained from an adult in good health. This chain joins TRBV6-4 and TRBJ2-3; no clear D gene. CDR3: CASSSTATDTQYF. CDR3 nucleotides: TGTGCCAGCAGTTCAACAGCCACAGATACGCAGTATTTT.